The clone carrying this T cell receptor beta chain was seen many times. Its target is unknown. The source of the sample is a study of neurological immune-mediated disorders. TCRdb redid the calling of the 5' RACE reads with MiXCR, one entry per CDR3 protein. The sample includes 64,000 or so distinct CDR3 sequences, 10% of them seen just once. Study conclusions and caveats: None of the CDR3 amino acid sequences of expanded clones recurred across subjects, suggesting private repertoires in all groups.

The CDR3 sequence is 16 residues long. With V trimmed by 5 bases and J by 1 base, 4 bases remained unmatched. In germline, CDR1 is DFQATT, CDR2 SNEGSKA (reference sequence). Specified time point: longitudinal time-point 1 (baseline). Unsorted libraries were derived from 2 million PBMCs stored at -80 C. V usage is TRBV20-1 and J usage is TRBJ2-1; TRBD2 matches 14 bases. What was sequenced was PBMCs. The clonotype was recovered from a man in his thirties or forties in good health. CDR3 coding DNA: TGCAGTGCTCCGGGACTAGCGGGAGAGTCCTACAATGAGCAGTTCTTC. Encoded protein: CSAPGLAGESYNEQFF.